The following is a TCR beta chain sequence with its context. The antigen remains unidentified. V was clipped by 5 bases and J by 4 bases; unmatched bases: 7. Germline CDR1 reads SGHVS; CDR2 reads FQNEAQ. The CDR3 spans 15 residues. A multiplex PCR was run with 60 Vbeta primers and 13 Jbeta primers. The data were produced by immunoSEQ multiplex PCR, yet TCRdb's version contains in-frame clones alone and is incomplete. The sample contains roughly 100,000 clones, approximately 77% of which appear only once. This entry belongs to a study of cytomegalovirus exposure and HLA in healthy donors. Study-wide results and limits: It was reportedly the case that the classifier diagnosed cytomegalovirus status with high specificity and sensitivity. A few of the chains that were CMV-associated were confirmed in vitro to be specific for CMV antigens. For most TCR beta V segments, an earlier analysis put the productive rate at about 87% or about 30% of the time.

The TCR originated in a woman aged 35 to 49 in good health and CMV-seronegative. The sample consisted of PBMCs. The chain couples TRBV7-8 to TRBJ1-1; 10 nucleotides agree with TRBD1. CDR3 region: CASSPKGTGATEAFF. CDR3 nucleotides: TGTGCCAGCAGCCCTAAAGGGACAGGGGCCACTGAAGCTTTCTTT.